Below, 13 T cell receptor beta chains from the same sample are listed, as sequenced in a study of cytomegalovirus exposure and HLA in healthy donors. The PCR used 60 Vbeta and 13 Jbeta primers. Some clones are missing from TCRdb's copy, which holds only in-frame ones; the method was immunoSEQ multiplex PCR. The sample has 130,000 or so clones, roughly three fifths seen once; the top ten hold 2% to 2.5%. Sequencing was carried out using PBMCs. These receptors were taken from a woman aged 40 to 50 in good health and CMV-seronegative.

J is TRBJ2-5 and V is TRBV27; D is perhaps TRBD1 (6 bases). Germline CDR1 reads MNHEY; CDR2 reads SMNVEV (reference sequence). CDR3 length equals 15 residues. Trimming removed 2 bases from V and 3 bases from J, with 13 bases in between. CDR3 sequence (DNA): TGTGCCAGCAGTTTAGGGCAGGGGCCTAAAGAGACCCAGTACTTC. This translates into CASSLGQGPKETQYF.

The chain joins TRBV7-2 to TRBJ1-2; TRBD1 aligns across 9 bases. This CDR3 has 15 amino acids. Germline CDR1 is SGHTA and CDR2 is FQGNSA. Trimming cost V 2 bases and J 4 bases; bases outside gene matches: 5. CDR3 bases: TGTGCCAGCAGCTTAATGGACAGGGGCATCTATGGCTACACCTTC. Its protein is CASSLMDRGIYGYTF.

The chain uses TRBV29-1 and TRBJ1-1; tentative D call: TRBD1 (6 bases). The CDR3 is 11 residues long. V shed 3 bases and J shed 10 bases, with 12 bases lying between them. Germline-derived CDR1 and CDR2 are SQVTM and ANQGSEA. The DNA of the CDR3 is TGCAGCGTTGACACAGGGCTAAGAGCTTTCTTT. This codes for CSVDTGLRAFF.

This clone appeared once. V gene TRBV19 combines with J gene TRBJ1-1; TRBD1 matches at 8 bases. Germline CDR1 and CDR2: LNHDA and SQIVND (reference sequence). The CDR3 contains 19 residues. The junction had 22 bases not matched to a gene; V was cut back by 5 bases and J by 5 bases. CDR3 bases: TGTGCCAGTAGTCCCCCCACCCAGGGGGCCGGCCGGCCGAGGACTGAAGCTTTCTTT. Encoded protein: CASSPPTQGAGRPRTEAFF.

The rearrangement joins TRBV7-9 to TRBJ1-6; 10 nucleotides align to TRBD1. Unmatched junction bases numbered 7, after V lost 6 bases and J lost 8 bases. The CDR3 spans 15 residues. Germline loops: CDR1 SEHNR, CDR2 FQNEAQ (reference sequence). CDR3 sequence (DNA): TGTGCCAGCAGGTCCGCCGGGACAGGGGATTCACCCCTCCACTTT. This gives the protein CASRSAGTGDSPLHF.

This rearrangement joins TRBV11-2 to TRBJ1-6; unclear D gene. The CDR3 consists of 14 residues. The V gene lost 5 bases and the J gene lost 6 bases, with 11 bases spanning the gap. The V gene's germline CDR1 is SGHAT and CDR2 FQNNGV. The CDR3 region is CASSQSSGNSPLHF. The CDR3 nucleotides are TGTGCCAGCAGCCAGAGCAGCGGTAATTCACCCCTCCACTTT.

V and J are TRBV5-1 and TRBJ2-5, with 13 positions matching TRBD2. Trimming at V came to 6 bases and at J to 0 bases, leaving 5 bases not matched to a gene. Germline CDR1 and CDR2: SGHRS and YFSETQ. The CDR3 sequence is 16 residues long. The CDR3 DNA follows: TGCGCCAGCACCCCGACTAGCGGGGGGTACCAAGAGACCCAGTACTTC. Translated: CASTPTSGGYQETQYF.

The chain joins TRBV7-8 to TRBJ1-4; 7 bases align to TRBD1. In germline, CDR1 is SGHVS, CDR2 FQNEAQ. Trimming removed 5 bases from V and 6 bases from J; junction bases left unmatched: 18. The CDR3 sequence is 18 residues long. The CDR3 DNA is TGTGCCAGCAGCCAGGGGGAAACAGGGCAAAAGGGGTATGAAAAACTGTTTTTT. The encoded protein is CASSQGETGQKGYEKLFF.

This clone appeared a few times. CDR3 loop: CASSSRTGANTIYF. Written as DNA, the CDR3 is TGTGCCAGCAGTTCCCGGACAGGGGCAAACACCATATATTTT. This chain connects TRBV28 to TRBJ1-3; 9 bases line up with TRBD1. With 4 bases clipped from V and 6 bases from J, the junction kept 4 bases outside the gene matches. Germline V CDR1 and CDR2: MDHEN, SYDVKM. The CDR3 is 14 residues long.

The chain employs TRBV5-1 and TRBJ2-1; D is perhaps TRBD2 (5 bases). The CDR3 runs to 12 residues. The germline CDR1 and CDR2 sequences are SGHRS and YFSETQ. The V gene lost 7 bases and the J gene lost 5 bases, with 10 bases spanning the gap. The CDR3 DNA is TGCGCCAGCCGTGACTACGACAATGAGCAGTTCTTC. Amino acid sequence: CASRDYDNEQFF.

This clone was picked up a small number of times. The chain links TRBV28 to TRBJ2-2; 10 bases fit TRBD2. This CDR3 is built from 14 residues. CDR1 is MDHEN, CDR2 SYDVKM, per germline. V shed 7 bases, J shed 3 bases, and the junction held 2 bases outside the gene matches. The CDR3: CASKGLADTGELFF. The CDR3, as DNA: TGTGCCAGCAAAGGACTAGCGGACACCGGGGAGCTGTTTTTT. Drawing the rest from reference TRBV28 and TRBJ2-2, the complete variable domain is DVKVTQSSRYLVKRTGEKVFLECVQDMDHENMFWYRQDPGLGLRLIYFSYDVKMKEKGDIPEGYSVSREKKERFSLILESASTNQTSMYLCASKGLADTGELFFGEGSRLTVL.

Only a few counts were recorded for this clone. V gene TRBV7-9 combines with J gene TRBJ2-7; D is uncertain. Germline V CDR1 and CDR2: SEHNR, FQNEAQ (reference sequence). The CDR3 runs 13 residues. The ends were cut back, 2 bases at V and 3 bases at J, with 8 bases in the middle. This CDR3 is CASSLRSGYEQYF. The CDR3 coding sequence is TGTGCCAGCAGCTTAAGATCCGGCTACGAGCAGTACTTC. Full variable domain (outside the CDR3, taken from reference TRBV7-9 and TRBJ2-7): DTGVSQNPRHKITKRGQNVTFRCDPISEHNRLYWYRQTLGQGPEFLTYFQNEAQLEKSRLLSDRFSAERPKGSFSTLEIQRTEQGDSAMYLCASSLRSGYEQYFGPGTRLTVT.

The chain joins TRBV28 to TRBJ2-3; D possibly corresponds to TRBD2 (7 bases). The CDR3 sequence is 16 residues long. The germline CDR1 and CDR2 sequences are MDHEN and SYDVKM. V was shortened by 6 bases and J by 6 bases, with 22 bases between the two germline ends. The CDR3 region is CASSLGGGGGRDTQYF. The CDR3 region has the DNA TGTGCCAGCAGCCTCGGAGGGGGGGGAGGGAGGGATACGCAGTATTTT.